Listed below are T cell receptor beta chains from one sample, sequenced in a study of blood T cell repertoires in COVID-19. Sequenced by immunoSEQ multiplex PCR; TCRdb stores in-frame clones only, minus some. The table shows some 100,000 clones, with 80% to 90% occurring only once. Sequencing input: PBMCs or T cells enriched from blood (not recorded which). The receptors stem from a woman aged 45-65 years who had recovered from COVID-19. CDR3s include the opening cysteine and the closing phenylalanine or tryptophan. Fields, in order: J gene, D gene, CDR3 length, V gene, clone size, CDR3 DNA, CDR3 protein. A D gene is named only where the DNA matches it firmly. Clone size is given for some rows only: seen once, a few or many times, or a class if the clone is expanded.

J gene: TRBJ1-6
D gene: .
CDR3 length: 13
V gene: TRBV11-2
clone size: few
CDR3 DNA: TGTGCCAGCAGCTTATCTCATAATTCACCCCTCCACTTT
CDR3 protein: CASSLSHNSPLHF

J gene: TRBJ2-7
D gene: TRBD1
CDR3 length: 14
V gene: TRBV28
clone size: .
CDR3 DNA: TGTGCCAGCAGGGGGAGACAGGGCTCCTACGAGCAGTACTTC
CDR3 protein: CASRGRQGSYEQYF

J gene: TRBJ1-1
D gene: .
CDR3 length: 14
V gene: TRBV28
clone size: .
CDR3 DNA: TGTGCCAGCAGTTTATCAGGGATCAAAACTGAAGCTTTCTTT
CDR3 protein: CASSLSGIKTEAFF

J gene: TRBJ2-7
D gene: TRBD1
CDR3 length: 14
V gene: TRBV9
clone size: .
CDR3 DNA: TGTGCCAGCAGCCGACAGGGACAGGGCTACGAGCAGTACTTC
CDR3 protein: CASSRQGQGYEQYF

J gene: TRBJ2-6
D gene: TRBD1
CDR3 length: 16
V gene: TRBV18
clone size: .
CDR3 DNA: TGTGCCAGCTCCGAGAGACAGGGGGCTGGGGCCAACGTCCTGACTTTC
CDR3 protein: CASSERQGAGANVLTF

J gene: TRBJ2-7
D gene: TRBD2
CDR3 length: 17
V gene: TRBV4-2
clone size: .
CDR3 DNA: TGTGCCAGCAGCCAAGCCTCCGGGACTAGCGGGGCCTACGAGCAGTACTTC
CDR3 protein: CASSQASGTSGAYEQYF

J gene: TRBJ2-2
D gene: .
CDR3 length: 13
V gene: TRBV11-2
clone size: .
CDR3 DNA: TGTGCCAGCGGATCCCAGGGCACCGGGGAGCTGTTTTTT
CDR3 protein: CASGSQGTGELFF

J gene: TRBJ2-7
D gene: .
CDR3 length: 13
V gene: TRBV11-2
clone size: .
CDR3 DNA: TGTGCCAGCAGCTCGTCGCGGTTCTACGAGCAGTACTTC
CDR3 protein: CASSSSRFYEQYF

J gene: TRBJ2-5
D gene: .
CDR3 length: 12
V gene: TRBV30
clone size: .
CDR3 DNA: TGTGCCTGGAGGGGGGGTAGGGAGACCCAGTACTTC
CDR3 protein: CAWRGGRETQYF

J gene: TRBJ1-5
D gene: .
CDR3 length: 15
V gene: TRBV6-5
clone size: .
CDR3 DNA: TGTGCCAGCAAACAAACCCAAGGGGTAAGTCAGCCCCAGCATTTT
CDR3 protein: CASKQTQGVSQPQHF

J gene: TRBJ1-5
D gene: .
CDR3 length: 13
V gene: TRBV6-1
clone size: .
CDR3 DNA: TGTGCCAGCAGTGAACTCGCGGGACAGCCCCAGCATTTT
CDR3 protein: CASSELAGQPQHF

J gene: TRBJ2-7
D gene: TRBD1
CDR3 length: 15
V gene: TRBV6-5
clone size: .
CDR3 DNA: TGTGCCAGCAGTTGGACAGGGCAAAGCTCCTACGAGCAGTACTTC
CDR3 protein: CASSWTGQSSYEQYF

J gene: TRBJ2-7
D gene: TRBD2
CDR3 length: 17
V gene: TRBV10-3
clone size: .
CDR3 DNA: TGTGCCATCAGGGGACTAGCGGGAGGCATTAGCTCCTACGAGCAGTACTTC
CDR3 protein: CAIRGLAGGISSYEQYF

J gene: TRBJ2-4
D gene: TRBD2
CDR3 length: 15
V gene: TRBV2
clone size: few
CDR3 DNA: TGTGCCAGCAGCCTAAGGACTAGCGGGAGTAACATTCAGTACTTC
CDR3 protein: CASSLRTSGSNIQYF